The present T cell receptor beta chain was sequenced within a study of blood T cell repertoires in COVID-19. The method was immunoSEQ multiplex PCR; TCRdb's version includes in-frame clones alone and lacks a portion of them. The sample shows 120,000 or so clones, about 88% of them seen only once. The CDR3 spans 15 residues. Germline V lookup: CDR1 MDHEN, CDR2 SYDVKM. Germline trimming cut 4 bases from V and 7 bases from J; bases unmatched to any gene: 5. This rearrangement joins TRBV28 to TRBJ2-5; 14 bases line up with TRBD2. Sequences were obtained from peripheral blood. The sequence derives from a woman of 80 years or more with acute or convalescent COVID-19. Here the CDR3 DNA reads TGTGCCAGCAGTTCCCGGGGACTAGCGGGAGCGACCCAGTACTTC. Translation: CASSSRGLAGATQYF.